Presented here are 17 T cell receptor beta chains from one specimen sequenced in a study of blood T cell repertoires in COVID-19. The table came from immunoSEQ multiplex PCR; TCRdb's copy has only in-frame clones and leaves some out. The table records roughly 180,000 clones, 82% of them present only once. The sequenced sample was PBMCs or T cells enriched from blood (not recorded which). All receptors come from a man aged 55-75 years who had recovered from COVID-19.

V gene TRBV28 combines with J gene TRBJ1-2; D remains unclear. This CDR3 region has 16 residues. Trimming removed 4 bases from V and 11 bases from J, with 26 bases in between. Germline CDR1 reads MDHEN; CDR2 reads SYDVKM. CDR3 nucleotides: TGTGCCAGCAGTTCGCGGGGAGTCAGTGGCGTAGGGAAATACACCTTC. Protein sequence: CASSSRGVSGVGKYTF.

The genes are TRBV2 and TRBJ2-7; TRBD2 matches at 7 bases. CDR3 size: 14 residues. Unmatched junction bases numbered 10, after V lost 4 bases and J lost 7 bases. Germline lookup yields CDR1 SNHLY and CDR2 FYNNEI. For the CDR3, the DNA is TGTGCCAGCAGTGTGGACGTTCCGGGAGGAGAGCAGTACTTC. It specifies CASSVDVPGGEQYF.

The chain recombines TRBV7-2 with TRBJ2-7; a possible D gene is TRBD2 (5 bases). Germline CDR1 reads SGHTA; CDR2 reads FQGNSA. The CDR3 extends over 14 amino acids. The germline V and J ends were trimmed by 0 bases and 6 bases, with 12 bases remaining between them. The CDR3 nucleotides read TGTGCCAGCAGCTTAGCGGTGAGGGATCGCGAGCAGTACTTC. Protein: CASSLAVRDREQYF.

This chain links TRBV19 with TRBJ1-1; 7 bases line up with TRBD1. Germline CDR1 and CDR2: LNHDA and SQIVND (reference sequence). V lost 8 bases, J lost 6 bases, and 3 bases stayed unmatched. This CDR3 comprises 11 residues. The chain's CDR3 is CASGGQSEAFF. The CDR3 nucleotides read TGTGCCAGTGGGGGACAGTCTGAAGCTTTCTTT.

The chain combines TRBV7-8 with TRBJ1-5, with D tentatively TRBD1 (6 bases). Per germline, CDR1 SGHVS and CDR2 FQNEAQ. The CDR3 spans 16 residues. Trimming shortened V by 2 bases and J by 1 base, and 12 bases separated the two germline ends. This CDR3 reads CASSLTTGPSNQPQHF. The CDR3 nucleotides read TGTGCCAGCAGCTTAACGACAGGACCGAGCAATCAGCCCCAGCATTTT.

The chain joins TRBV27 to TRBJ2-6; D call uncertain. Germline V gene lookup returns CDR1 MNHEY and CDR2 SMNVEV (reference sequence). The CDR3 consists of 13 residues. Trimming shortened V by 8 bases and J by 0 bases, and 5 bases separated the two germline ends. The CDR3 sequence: CASQISGANVLTF. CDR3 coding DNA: TGTGCCAGCCAAATCTCTGGGGCCAACGTCCTGACTTTC.

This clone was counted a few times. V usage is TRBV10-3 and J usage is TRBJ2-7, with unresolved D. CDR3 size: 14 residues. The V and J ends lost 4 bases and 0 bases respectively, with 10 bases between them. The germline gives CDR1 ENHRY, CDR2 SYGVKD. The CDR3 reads CAISVAAASYEQYF. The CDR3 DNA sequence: TGTGCCATCAGTGTCGCGGCGGCCTCCTACGAGCAGTACTTC.

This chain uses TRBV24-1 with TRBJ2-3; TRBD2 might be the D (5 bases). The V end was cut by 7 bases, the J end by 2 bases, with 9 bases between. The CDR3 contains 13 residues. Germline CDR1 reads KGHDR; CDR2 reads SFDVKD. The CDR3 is CATSTRDTDTQYF. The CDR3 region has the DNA TGTGCCACCAGCACTAGAGACACAGATACGCAGTATTTT.

This CDR3 is CASSFGGQSSYEQYF. CDR3 bases: TGCGCCAGCAGCTTTGGGGGACAGAGCTCCTACGAGCAGTACTTC. The chain carries TRBV5-1 and TRBJ2-7; 7 nucleotides align to TRBD1. Germline trimming cut 2 bases from V and 0 bases from J; bases unmatched to any gene: 5. This CDR3 region has 15 residues. Germline V lookup: CDR1 SGHRS, CDR2 YFSETQ.

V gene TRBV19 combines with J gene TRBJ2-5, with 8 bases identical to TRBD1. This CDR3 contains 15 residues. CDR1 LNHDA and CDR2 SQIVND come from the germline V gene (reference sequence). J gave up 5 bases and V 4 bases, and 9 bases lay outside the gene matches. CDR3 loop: CASSRIGQGQETQYF. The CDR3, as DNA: TGTGCCAGTAGTAGGATCGGACAGGGACAGGAGACCCAGTACTTC.

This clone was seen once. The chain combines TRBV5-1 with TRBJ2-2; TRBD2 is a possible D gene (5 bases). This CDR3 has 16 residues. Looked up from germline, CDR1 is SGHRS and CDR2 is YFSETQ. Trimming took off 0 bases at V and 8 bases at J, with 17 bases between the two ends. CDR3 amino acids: CASSLEGGLQRGELFF. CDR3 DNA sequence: TGCGCCAGCAGCTTGGAAGGCGGGCTCCAAAGGGGGGAGCTGTTTTTT.

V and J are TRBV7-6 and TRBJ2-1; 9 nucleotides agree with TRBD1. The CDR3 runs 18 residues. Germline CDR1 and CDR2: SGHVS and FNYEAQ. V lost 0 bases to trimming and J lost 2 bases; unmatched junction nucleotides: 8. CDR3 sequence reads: CASSLALLGTGTYNEQFF. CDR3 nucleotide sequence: TGTGCCAGCAGCTTAGCGCTCTTAGGGACAGGGACCTACAATGAGCAGTTCTTC.

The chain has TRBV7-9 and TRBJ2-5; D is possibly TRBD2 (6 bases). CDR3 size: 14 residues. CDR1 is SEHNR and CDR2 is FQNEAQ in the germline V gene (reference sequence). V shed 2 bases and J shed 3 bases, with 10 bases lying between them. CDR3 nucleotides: TGTGCCAGCAGCTTAAGGGGCGGGGAAGAGACCCAGTACTTC. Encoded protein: CASSLRGGEETQYF.

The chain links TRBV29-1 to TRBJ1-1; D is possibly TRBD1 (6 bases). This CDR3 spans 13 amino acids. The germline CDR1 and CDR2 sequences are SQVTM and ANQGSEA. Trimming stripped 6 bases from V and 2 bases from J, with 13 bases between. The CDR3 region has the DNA TGCAGCGTGGGTAGGGGGTATAACACTGAAGCTTTCTTT. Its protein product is CSVGRGYNTEAFF.

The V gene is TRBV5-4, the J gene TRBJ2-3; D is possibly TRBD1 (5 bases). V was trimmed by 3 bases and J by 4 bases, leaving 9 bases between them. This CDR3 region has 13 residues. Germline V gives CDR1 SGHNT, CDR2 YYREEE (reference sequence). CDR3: CASSSARADTQYF. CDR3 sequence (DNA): TGTGCCAGCAGCTCCGCCAGGGCAGATACGCAGTATTTT.

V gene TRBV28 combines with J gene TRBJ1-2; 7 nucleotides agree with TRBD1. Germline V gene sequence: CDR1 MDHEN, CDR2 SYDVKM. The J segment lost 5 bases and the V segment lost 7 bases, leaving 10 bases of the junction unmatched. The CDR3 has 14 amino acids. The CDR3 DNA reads TGTGCCAGCATTAATAGTGGGACAGTATATGGCTACACCTTC. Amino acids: CASINSGTVYGYTF.

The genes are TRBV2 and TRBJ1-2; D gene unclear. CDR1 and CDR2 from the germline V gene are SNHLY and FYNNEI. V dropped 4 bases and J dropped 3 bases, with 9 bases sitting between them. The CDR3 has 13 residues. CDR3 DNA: TGTGCCAGCAGTGGGTACAGCCACTATGGCTACACCTTC. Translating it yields CASSGYSHYGYTF.